This T cell receptor (beta chain) was identified in a study of T-cell memory formation after mild COVID-19. Whole-study results and caveats: The main location of contracting CD4+ clones was CM and EM, and that of contracting CD8+ clones was EMRA. Within pre-infection memory, some responding clones were found, suggesting cross-reactive memory joined.

There are many counts of this clonotype. The antigen is unknown. TCR alpha and TCR beta cDNA libraries with sample barcodes and UMIs came from 5'RACE using constant-segment primers. TCRdb redid the calling of the 5' RACE reads with MiXCR, one entry per CDR3 protein. The top ten hold 0.7% to 0.9% of the sample, which has 35,000 to 40,000 distinct CDR3 sequences, 5.5% to 7% seen once. V was trimmed by 0 bases and J by 3 bases, leaving 12 bases between them. Germline lookup yields CDR1 MNHNY and CDR2 SVGAGI (reference sequence). The CDR3 is made up of 16 amino acids. The chain is built from TRBV6-6 and TRBJ2-1; D may be TRBD2 (6 bases). The receptor was isolated from an adult who had mild COVID-19 (a few samples of this study predate the infection). Cell type and time point are not known. Sequences were obtained from PBMCs or a T cell subset sorted from them (not recorded which). Here the CDR3 DNA reads TGTGCCAGCAGTTACTCAGCGAGCGGGTTCTACAATGAGCAGTTCTTC. It yields the protein CASSYSASGFYNEQFF.